This is a list of T cell receptor beta chains from one sample in a study of T cells in Graves' hyperthyroidism and ophthalmopathy. TCRdb processed the multiplex PCR reads anew with MiXCR; each CDR3 protein has one entry. The sample gives 250,000 to 350,000 distinct CDR3 sequences, roughly 15% of which show up once; approximately 35% is in the top ten. Source material: blood. The receptors shown here come from a man in his thirties or forties with Graves' hyperthyroidism. Both conserved end residues are part of each CDR3. Fields, in order: V gene, D gene, J gene, clone size, CDR3 protein, CDR3 DNA. D genes are given only for firm matches. Clone sizes are given selectively: once, few, many, or a class where the clone is expanded.

>TRBV7-2|TRBD1|TRBJ2-7|many
CASSLNFGTAISYEQYF
TGTGCCAGCAGCTTAAACTTCGGGACAGCAATTTCCTACGAGCAGTACTTC
>TRBV11-2|TRBD2|TRBJ2-2|many
CASSRAGGPNTGELFF
TGTGCCAGCAGCCGAGCGGGAGGGCCGAACACCGGGGAGCTGTTTTTT
>TRBV2|-|TRBJ1-1|few
CASSPYGTGNTEAFF
TGTGCCAGCAGTCCCTACGGGACGGGGAACACTGAAGCTTTCTTT
>TRBV11-3|-|TRBJ2-1|few
CASSFFGDSSYNEQFF
TGTGCCAGCAGCTTTTTCGGGGATAGCTCCTACAATGAGCAGTTCTTC
>TRBV3-1|TRBD1|TRBJ2-7|many
CASSQWDRPYEQYF
TGTGCCAGCAGCCAATGGGACAGACCTTACGAGCAGTACTTC
>TRBV9|-|TRBJ2-7|-
CASSAGLDMEQYF
TGTGCCAGCAGCGCGGGACTGGATATGGAGCAGTACTTC
>TRBV20-1|TRBD2|TRBJ2-5|many
CSARDPSGIPRETQYF
TGCAGTGCTAGAGATCCTAGCGGGATACCCCGGGAGACCCAGTACTTC
>TRBV19|TRBD1|TRBJ2-7|many
CASSAGTGDYEQYF
TGTGCCAGTAGTGCCGGGACAGGGGACTACGAGCAGTACTTC
>TRBV6-2/TRBV6-3|TRBD1|TRBJ2-7|many
CASGPGQTYEQYF
TGTGCCAGCGGACCGGGACAGACCTACGAGCAGTACTTC
>TRBV10-3|TRBD2|TRBJ2-2|many
CAISASGSNTGELFF
TGTGCCATCAGTGCTAGCGGATCGAACACCGGGGAGCTGTTTTTT
>TRBV28|-|TRBJ1-5|many
CASSLTSRDLDEPQHF
TGTGCCAGCAGTTTAACATCCAGGGACCTTGATGAGCCCCAGCATTTT
>TRBV3-1|-|TRBJ1-6|-
CASSHRSAWRNSPLHF
TGTGCCAGCAGCCACAGGTCCGCTTGGCGGAATTCACCCCTCCACTTT
>TRBV20-1|-|TRBJ1-6|many
CSAGALSPLHF
TGCAGTGCTGGAGCGTTATCACCCCTCCACTTT
>TRBV5-4|TRBD2|TRBJ2-5|few
CASSLAFRTSGQETQYF
TGTGCCAGCAGCTTGGCCTTTCGGACTAGCGGGCAAGAGACCCAGTACTTC
>TRBV30|TRBD1|TRBJ1-6|many
CAWSSGTGNSPLHF
TGTGCCTGGAGTTCCGGGACAGGAAATTCACCCCTCCACTTT
>TRBV5-6|-|TRBJ2-1|many
CASSSVHPSGDEQFF
TGTGCCAGCAGCTCCGTACACCCCTCAGGGGATGAGCAGTTCTTC
>TRBV2|-|TRBJ1-5|many
CASIDRRGTSNQPQHF
TGTGCCAGCATAGACAGAAGGGGGACTAGCAATCAGCCCCAGCATTTT
>TRBV12-3/TRBV12-4|TRBD2|TRBJ2-2|few
CASRESGKKVGELFF
TGTGCCAGCAGGGAAAGCGGGAAAAAGGTCGGGGAGCTGTTTTTT
>TRBV3-1|-|TRBJ2-1|-
CASSLDGPAFF
TGTGCCAGCAGCCTCGACGGCCCCGCGTTCTTC
>TRBV29-1|TRBD2|TRBJ2-5|many
CSVELGEGKETQYF
TGCAGCGTTGAATTGGGGGAGGGCAAAGAGACCCAGTACTTC
>TRBV10-3|-|TRBJ2-1|many
CAIRAGAALNEQFF
TGTGCCATCAGGGCAGGAGCGGCACTGAATGAGCAGTTCTTC
>TRBV20-1|TRBD2|TRBJ2-1|many
CSARDPGLVYNEQFF
TGCAGTGCTAGAGATCCCGGACTAGTATACAATGAGCAGTTCTTC
>TRBV5-6|TRBD1|TRBJ1-5|few
CASSSGQWQPQHF
TGTGCCAGCAGCTCGGGACAGTGGCAGCCCCAGCATTTT
>TRBV19|-|TRBJ1-4|-
CASRPRTFTTNEKLFF
TGTGCCAGTAGGCCGCGGACATTCACAACTAATGAAAAACTGTTTTTT
>TRBV5-1|TRBD2|TRBJ2-2|few
CASSGASGTGELFF
TGCGCCAGCAGCGGGGCTAGCGGGACCGGGGAGCTGTTTTTT
>TRBV5-1|-|TRBJ2-1|few
CASSLTSIGEQFF
TGCGCCAGCAGCTTGACTAGCATAGGTGAGCAGTTCTTC
>TRBV7-9|TRBD2|TRBJ2-1|few
CASSSKGSGSGGHSGQFF
TGTGCCAGCAGCTCGAAAGGGTCGGGTTCGGGGGGTCATTCCGGGCAGTTCTTC
>TRBV6-2/TRBV6-3|TRBD2|TRBJ2-1|few
CASTAGTIYNEQFF
TGTGCCAGCACAGCGGGAACCATCTACAATGAGCAGTTCTTC
>TRBV28|-|TRBJ1-1|many
CASSFLVFNTEAFF
TGTGCCAGCAGTTTCTTAGTTTTTAACACTGAAGCTTTCTTT
>TRBV5-1|-|TRBJ2-2|-
CASHPPGARDTGELFF
TGCGCCAGCCATCCCCCGGGGGCGCGGGACACCGGGGAGCTGTTTTTT
>TRBV10-3|-|TRBJ1-1|few
CAISETNTEAFF
TGTGCCATCAGTGAGACAAACACTGAAGCTTTCTTT
>TRBV9|TRBD2|TRBJ2-3|many
CASSVGGRAADTQYF
TGTGCCAGCAGCGTAGGCGGGAGGGCTGCAGATACGCAGTATTTT
>TRBV24-1|-|TRBJ1-2|-
CATSDLLSTAGYTF
TGTGCCACCAGTGATTTGCTAAGTACAGCTGGCTACACCTTC
>TRBV6-2/TRBV6-3|TRBD1|TRBJ2-3|-
CASSLGTGVSDTQYF
TGTGCCAGCAGCCTCGGGACAGGAGTGTCGGATACGCAGTATTTT
>TRBV2|-|TRBJ1-1|many
CASSPRLGTEAFF
TGTGCCAGCAGTCCCCGACTGGGCACTGAAGCTTTCTTT
>TRBV7-8|-|TRBJ2-7|many
CASSQDFAYEQYF
TGTGCCAGCAGCCAGGACTTCGCCTACGAGCAGTACTTC
>TRBV12-3/TRBV12-4|-|TRBJ1-5|-
CASSAHRGGSRQPQHF
TGTGCCAGCAGTGCCCACCGGGGGGGATCGAGACAGCCCCAGCATTTT
>TRBV9|-|TRBJ1-2|few
CASSEGVANYGYTF
TGTGCCAGCAGCGAGGGGGTAGCTAACTATGGCTACACCTTC
>TRBV19|-|TRBJ2-4|few
CASSIGAPLGLAKNIQYF
TGTGCCAGTAGTATTGGGGCGCCACTAGGCCTAGCCAAAAACATTCAGTACTTC
>TRBV6-1|-|TRBJ2-5|many
CASSDPRWRETQYF
TGTGCCAGCAGTGACCCTCGTTGGAGGGAGACCCAGTACTTC
>TRBV24-1|TRBD1|TRBJ2-1|many
CATSEGTGLTPYNEQFF
TGTGCCACCAGTGAGGGGACAGGGCTTACCCCCTACAATGAGCAGTTCTTC
>TRBV11-2|TRBD2|TRBJ2-7|few
CASSFAAGGPSIDEQYF
TGTGCCAGCAGCTTCGCGGCGGGAGGGCCTAGCATCGACGAGCAGTACTTC
>TRBV30|-|TRBJ2-3|many
CAWSVGYDTQYF
TGTGCCTGGAGTGTCGGATATGATACGCAGTATTTT
>TRBV7-8|-|TRBJ2-1|many
CASSLAHRSAYNEQFF
TGCGCCAGCAGCTTAGCGCACCGGTCGGCTTACAATGAGCAGTTCTTC
>TRBV9|-|TRBJ2-6|-
CASSSPTSRIGANVLTF
TGTGCCAGCAGCTCGCCCACCTCGCGGATTGGGGCCAACGTCCTGACTTTC